The 19 T cell receptor beta chains reported below all come from one sample, sequenced in a study of T cell responses to AZD1222 COVID-19 vaccine. Assay: immunoSEQ multiplex PCR; the TCRdb copy retains only in-frame clones and omits some. The data contain about 130,000 clones, just over 85% of them singletons. This specimen was peripheral blood, taken on day 0 of MenACWY control vaccination. The receptors stem from an adult in good health.

V and J are TRBV6-6 and TRBJ1-1, with D possibly being TRBD1 (6 bases). V dropped 5 bases and J dropped 0 bases, with 13 bases sitting between them. The length of the CDR3 is 15 residues. Looked up from germline, CDR1 is MNHNY and CDR2 is SVGAGI (reference sequence). The CDR3 protein is CASSHRDRMNTEAFF. CDR3 nucleotide sequence: TGTGCCAGCAGTCACAGGGACCGAATGAACACTGAAGCTTTCTTT.

This sequence joins TRBV4-1 and TRBJ2-7, with D possibly matching TRBD2 (6 bases). V gave up 1 base and J gave up 7 bases, with 14 bases separating them. The length of the CDR3 is 14 residues. Germline CDR1 is MGHRA and CDR2 is YSYEKL. The CDR3 region is CASSQGRGTGEQYF. DNA for the CDR3: TGCGCCAGCAGCCAAGGACGGGGGACGGGGGAGCAGTACTTC.

This rearrangement joins TRBV4-1 to TRBJ2-7; the match to TRBD2 covers 7 bases. V gave up 0 bases and J gave up 2 bases; unmatched junction bases: 7. Per germline, CDR1 MGHRA and CDR2 YSYEKL. The CDR3 runs to 16 residues. CDR3 region: CASSQDRPSGTYEQYF. The DNA of the CDR3 is TGCGCCAGCAGCCAAGATCGGCCTAGCGGAACCTACGAGCAGTACTTC.

This clone was counted a single time. The V call is TRBV4-1, the J call TRBJ1-1, with unresolved D. Trimming pared 1 base from V and 2 bases from J, leaving 5 bases between. The CDR3 length is 13 residues. The germline V gene has CDR1 MGHRA and CDR2 YSYEKL. DNA for the CDR3: TGCGCCAGCAGCCAAGCAAGCAACACTGAAGCTTTCTTT. Its translation is CASSQASNTEAFF.

CDR3 sequence (DNA): TGCGCCAGCAGCTTAGCGGGATCGACCTACGAGCAGTACTTC. This codes for CASSLAGSTYEQYF. This chain uses TRBV5-1 with TRBJ2-7; 7 bases are shared with TRBD2. The CDR3 contains 14 residues. After removal of 2 bases from V and 2 bases from J, the junction contained 4 bases not matched to a gene. Germline V gene lookup returns CDR1 SGHRS and CDR2 YFSETQ. Full variable domain (remainder filled in from reference TRBV5-1 and TRBJ2-7): KAGVTQTPRYLIKTRGQQVTLSCSPISGHRSVSWYQQTPGQGLQFLFEYFSETQRNKGNFPGRFSGRQFSNSRSEMNVSTLELGDSALYLCASSLAGSTYEQYFGPGTRLTVT.

The CDR3 DNA reads TGTGCCTGGAGCGAACCGGGACAGAGGAACGAGCAGTACTTC. This encodes CAWSEPGQRNEQYF. The V and J genes are TRBV30 and TRBJ2-7; TRBD1 matches 7 bases. V was clipped by 3 bases and J by 5 bases; unmatched bases: 10. Per germline, CDR1 GTSNPN and CDR2 SVGIG (reference sequence). CDR3 length: 14 residues.

V and J are TRBV11-2 and TRBJ2-7; no definite D call. Deletions cut 5 bases from V and 5 bases from J, with 16 bases between. The CDR3 is made up of 14 amino acids. The germline gives CDR1 SGHAT, CDR2 FQNNGV. The CDR3 nucleotides read TGTGCCAGCAGCCGAGTCCCGACTTACGACGAGCAGTACTTC. Amino acid sequence: CASSRVPTYDEQYF.

CDR3: CASSEQGGVQTQYF. CDR3 bases: TGTGCCAGCAGCGAACAGGGTGGAGTACAGACCCAGTACTTC. The V and J genes are TRBV2 and TRBJ2-5, with D possibly TRBD1 on 6 matching bases. Trimming stripped 6 bases from V and 6 bases from J, with 17 bases between. Germline-derived CDR1 and CDR2 are SNHLY and FYNNEI. This CDR3 has 14 residues.

This clone was seen only a few times. This rearrangement joins TRBV9 to TRBJ2-7; TRBD2 agrees at 10 bases. Trimming took 4 bases from V and 4 from J; bases not matched to a gene: 14. This CDR3 has 17 amino acids. Germline CDR1 and CDR2: SGDLS and YYNGEE. For the CDR3, the DNA is TGTGCCAGCAGCCCCCTGCCGTCTAGCGGGAGTCTGTACGAGCAGTACTTC. It translates to CASSPLPSSGSLYEQYF.

The rearrangement links TRBV21-1 to TRBJ2-5; the D call of TRBD1 is as the table states it, not checked on the DNA. TRBV21-1 is given as a pseudogene. The CDR3 length is 14 residues. The CDR3 nucleotides are TGTGCCAGCAGCAAACGGCGGACAGAGGAGACCCAGTACTTC. Translation gives CASSKRRTEETQYF.

CDR3 bases: TGTGCCAGCAGTTACCGAGGCGCTGGGGCCAACGTCCTGACTTTC. Encoded protein: CASSYRGAGANVLTF. V and J are TRBV28 and TRBJ2-6; D remains ambiguous. The CDR3 consists of 15 residues. The V gene lost 4 bases and the J gene lost 2 bases, with 9 bases spanning the gap. Germline CDR1 reads MDHEN; CDR2 reads SYDVKM.

This sequence joins TRBV6-5 and TRBJ1-2; 8 bases line up with TRBD1. Germline V gene sequence: CDR1 MNHEY, CDR2 SVGAGI. CDR3 size: 15 residues. The junction had 7 bases not matched to a gene; V was cut back by 5 bases and J by 2 bases. DNA of the CDR3: TGTGCCAGCAGTAAACAAGGACAGGGCAACTATGGCTACACCTTC. The encoded protein is CASSKQGQGNYGYTF.

The chain combines TRBV28 with TRBJ1-2; D remains ambiguous. CDR1 MDHEN and CDR2 SYDVKM come from the germline V gene. The CDR3 is 11 amino acids. V lost 11 bases to trimming and J lost 5 bases, with 12 bases between them. CDR3 loop: CASRVPYGYTF. The CDR3 nucleotides read TGTGCCTCGCGTGTTCCTTATGGCTACACCTTC.

The gene calls are TRBV19 and TRBJ2-1; D unresolved. The V end lost 3 bases, the J end lost 7 bases, and 10 bases lay between the germline ends. Per the germline V gene, CDR1 is LNHDA and CDR2 is SQIVND (reference sequence). The CDR3 is 13 residues long. CDR3 in amino acids: CASSIKGGNEQFF. In DNA form, the CDR3 reads TGTGCCAGTAGTATTAAGGGTGGGAATGAGCAGTTCTTC.

This chain joins TRBV18 and TRBJ2-7; D gene unclear. Germline V gene sequence: CDR1 KGHSH, CDR2 LQKENI. This CDR3 is 12 amino acids long. V lost 5 bases and J 0 bases, leaving 5 bases between the germline ends. For the CDR3, the DNA is TGTGCCAGCTCATATAACTCCTACGAGCAGTACTTC. Amino acids: CASSYNSYEQYF.

This clone was seen a single time. The chain employs TRBV11-2 and TRBJ1-2, with TRBD1 identical over 7 bases. The CDR3 consists of 14 residues. Looked up from germline, CDR1 is SGHAT and CDR2 is FQNNGV. J was trimmed by 7 bases and V by 5 bases; bases with no gene match: 10. The CDR3 DNA reads as TGTGCCAGCAGCCGATCAGGGGGGAAGGCTGGCTACACCTTC. It translates to CASSRSGGKAGYTF.

The J gene is TRBJ1-2, the V gene TRBV4-1; TRBD1 matches 10 bases. V lost 0 bases and J lost 4; bases outside the gene matches: 8. This CDR3 has 17 residues. Per the germline V gene, CDR1 is MGHRA and CDR2 is YSYEKL. CDR3: CASSQDPGQGVTYGYTF. The CDR3 nucleotides are TGCGCCAGCAGCCAAGACCCCGGACAGGGGGTGACCTATGGCTACACCTTC.

V and J are TRBV4-1 and TRBJ1-2; D might be TRBD1 (6 bases). This CDR3 region has 11 residues. The germline gives CDR1 MGHRA, CDR2 YSYEKL. The ends were cut back, 10 bases at V and 6 bases at J, with 12 bases in the middle. The CDR3 loop reads CATRGADGYTF. The CDR3 nucleotides are TGCGCCACCAGGGGAGCCGATGGCTACACCTTC.

V and J are TRBV19 and TRBJ1-6; the D gene is possibly TRBD1 (6 bases). CDR3 size: 13 residues. Germline loops: CDR1 LNHDA, CDR2 SQIVND (reference sequence). Trimming left V 11 bases short and J 7 bases short, with 15 bases between. CDR3 coding DNA: TGTGCCGGCCGCGGGACACTAAATTCACCCCTCCACTTT. It translates to CAGRGTLNSPLHF.